This entry features one TCR beta chain sequence. This clonotype was observed at least ten times. The antigen it recognizes is unknown. Base-call qualities are not available, and no considerably larger clone is one nucleotide away. The data were obtained in a study of blood T cells in healthy people across ages (dated by TCRdb to between 2014 and 2017). Looking at the study overall: Template switching captured roughly one uniquely barcoded TCR beta cDNA molecule per two T cells in model experiments. Age-related changes in TCR beta repertoire diversity were measured in the study by deep sequencing normalized with unique cDNA molecular identifiers. The donors were divided into four age groups: young (average around 16 years), middle-aged (under 40), aged (roughly 60) and long-lived (roughly 82). To avoid experimental bias, donors of different ages were spread randomly across the sequencing lanes. Two additional independent replicas of 1 million unique cDNA reads from the same blood draw were analyzed for two donors (one aged 18 to 30 and one aged 80 or older). The paper as a whole reports these results and caveats: Because profiling used bulk unsorted PBMCs, naive and antigen-experienced compartments could not be compared conclusively. Estimates of total diversity based on one million sequenced T cells were considered lower bounds and underestimates. Compared with the aged group, more naive CD4+ T cells, fewer expanded clones and increased TCR diversity were shown by the long-lived group, suggesting age selection. A strong correlation was found between observed TCR beta diversity and the percentage of naive T cells measured by flow cytometry. As age increased, observed TCR beta diversity per million T cells dropped in a roughly linear way, and a significant reduction was already evident by age 40. Because the CMV infection status of the donors was unknown, age-related changes in expanded clonotypes may potentially have been confounded.

The donors were roughly 39 Caucasian individuals from Russia, aged roughly 6 to 90 years, who were systemically healthy. Around 10 milliliters of peripheral blood were collected from each donor into EDTA-treated Vacutainer tubes. Ficoll-Paque density-gradient centrifugation was used to isolate PBMCs, with at least 6.5 million obtained per sample. Total RNA was extracted from PBMCs with Trizol reagent, with at least 5.5 micrograms obtained per sample. For every donor, flow cytometry on a PBMC aliquot measured the percentage of naive CD45RAhigh/CD27high T cells. Based on the germline V gene, the CDR1 and CDR2 sequences are SGHTA and FQGNSA. The CDR3 sequence holds 15 residues, the cysteine and phenylalanine included. Of the read, only the CDR3 DNA is kept; its 45 bases are in frame from base 1. The junction carries 10 bases between V and J, which are trimmed by 1 base and 3 bases respectively. Receptors were amplified or captured by 5' RACE. These reads were obtained on an Illumina HiSeq 2500. A second about 7 to 12 cycle PCR used a sample-barcoded 5' primer and a J-beta primer mix. A unique molecular identifier was introduced onto each TCR beta cDNA molecule by a template-switch 5' adaptor carrying 12 random nucleotides. Each sample yielded at least 3 million CDR3-containing paired-end reads. First-strand cDNA was synthesized from all RNA with the Mint cDNA synthesis kit, primed by a TRBC-specific oligonucleotide. Following uracil-DNA glycosylase treatment, all cDNA underwent a first 18-cycle PCR with the universal primers M1SS and BC2_uni_R. In the source study's methods: Each sample was normalized by randomly selecting 1 million high-quality reads, each carrying a distinct molecular identifier. Reads sharing molecular identifiers were discarded rather than binned into consensus sequences. MiTCR, with a Q25 quality threshold and the strictest error-elimination algorithm, was used for CDR3 identification, clonotype clustering and error correction. A nonparametric unseen species model using Euler transformation provided a lower-bound estimate of total TCR beta diversity. The public reads were run again by TCRdb, first through fastp at Q25 and then through MiXCR, and only productive beta chains were kept. Each CDR3 protein gets just one entry, which takes the most common genes and DNA from the rows behind it. The V and J calls, along with clone size, are taken from TCRdb and not from the paper's own processing. This sample has more than 700,000 distinct CDR3 sequences in its table, and less than 60% of those were observed once. 15% to 20% of the sample is in the top ten clones.

Sequenced: blood. The sequence joins TRBV7-2 to TRBJ2-1; TRBD2 is a possible D gene, resting on 5 matching bases. The sequence was obtained from an elderly man in good health. The nucleotides are TGTGCCAGCAGCTTAGTTGCGGACTTCTACAATGAGCAGTTCTTC. This is translated as CASSLVADFYNEQFF.